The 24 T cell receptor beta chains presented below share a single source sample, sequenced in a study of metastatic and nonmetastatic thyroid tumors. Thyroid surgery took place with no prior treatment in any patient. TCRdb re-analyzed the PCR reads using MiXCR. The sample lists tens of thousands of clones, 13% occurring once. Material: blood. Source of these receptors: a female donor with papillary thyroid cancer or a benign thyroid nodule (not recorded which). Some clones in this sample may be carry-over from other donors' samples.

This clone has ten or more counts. In DNA, the CDR3 is TGTGCCAGCATTGGGGGGAACAACTATGGCTACACCTTC. Its translation is CASIGGNNYGYTF. The chain employs TRBV6-2 or TRBV6-3 and TRBJ1-2; D might be TRBD1 (5 bases). CDR3 length: 13 residues. The V end lost 7 bases, the J end lost 2 bases, and 11 bases lay between the germline ends. Germline V gene sequence: CDR1 MNHEY, CDR2 SVGEGT.

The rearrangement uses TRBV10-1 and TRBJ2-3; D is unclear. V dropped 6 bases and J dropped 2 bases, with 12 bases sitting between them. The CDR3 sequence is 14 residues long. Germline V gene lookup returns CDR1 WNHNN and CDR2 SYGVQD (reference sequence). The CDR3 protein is CASREVKNTDTQYF. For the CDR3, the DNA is TGCGCCAGCAGGGAAGTCAAGAACACAGATACGCAGTATTTT.

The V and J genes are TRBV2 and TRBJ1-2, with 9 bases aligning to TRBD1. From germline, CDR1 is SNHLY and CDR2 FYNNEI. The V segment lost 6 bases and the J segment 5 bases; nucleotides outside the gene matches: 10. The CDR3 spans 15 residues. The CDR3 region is CASRERTGARYGYTF. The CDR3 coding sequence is TGTGCCAGCAGGGAACGGACAGGGGCCCGATATGGCTACACCTTC.

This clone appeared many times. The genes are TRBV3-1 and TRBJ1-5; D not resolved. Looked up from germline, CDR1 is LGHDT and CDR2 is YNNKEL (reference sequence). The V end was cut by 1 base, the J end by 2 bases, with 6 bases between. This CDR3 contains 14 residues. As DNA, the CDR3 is TGTGCCAGCAGCCAAGGCAGTGGCAATCAGCCCCAGCATTTT. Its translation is CASSQGSGNQPQHF.

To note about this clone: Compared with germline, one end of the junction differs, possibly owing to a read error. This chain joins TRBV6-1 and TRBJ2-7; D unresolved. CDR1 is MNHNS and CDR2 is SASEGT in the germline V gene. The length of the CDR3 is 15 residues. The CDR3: CANSDTGQATYEQYF. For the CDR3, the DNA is TGTGCCAACAGTGATACTGGTCAGGCTACCTACGAGCAGTACTTC.

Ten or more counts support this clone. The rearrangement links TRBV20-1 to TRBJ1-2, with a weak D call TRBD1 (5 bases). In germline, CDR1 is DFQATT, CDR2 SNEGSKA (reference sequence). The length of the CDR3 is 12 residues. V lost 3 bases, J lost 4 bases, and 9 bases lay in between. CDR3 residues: CSARLGGYGYTF. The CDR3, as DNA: TGCAGTGCTAGGTTGGGGGGCTATGGCTACACCTTC.

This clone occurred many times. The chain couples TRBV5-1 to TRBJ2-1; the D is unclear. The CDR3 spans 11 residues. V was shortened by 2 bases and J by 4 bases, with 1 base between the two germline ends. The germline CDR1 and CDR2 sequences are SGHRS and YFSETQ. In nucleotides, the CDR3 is TGCGCCAGCAGCTTATACAATGAGCAGTTCTTC. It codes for CASSLYNEQFF. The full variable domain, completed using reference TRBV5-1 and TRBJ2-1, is KAGVTQTPRYLIKTRGQQVTLSCSPISGHRSVSWYQQTPGQGLQFLFEYFSETQRNKGNFPGRFSGRQFSNSRSEMNVSTLELGDSALYLCASSLYNEQFFGPGTRLTVL.

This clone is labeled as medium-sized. In nucleotides, the CDR3 is TGTGCCAGCTCACAGGCTAGTGGATACGAGCAGTACTTC. It is translated as CASSQASGYEQYF. The chain recombines TRBV18 with TRBJ2-7; D gene uncertain. The CDR3 extends over 13 amino acids. V gave up 4 bases and J gave up 4 bases, with 11 bases separating them. The germline gives CDR1 KGHSH, CDR2 LQKENI.

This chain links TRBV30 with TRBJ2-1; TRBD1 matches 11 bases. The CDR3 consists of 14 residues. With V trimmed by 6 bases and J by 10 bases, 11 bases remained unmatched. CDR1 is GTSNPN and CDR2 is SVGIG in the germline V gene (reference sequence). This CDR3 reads CACSTGTGGGEQFF. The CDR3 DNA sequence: TGTGCCTGCTCCACCGGGACAGGGGGAGGAGAGCAGTTCTTC.

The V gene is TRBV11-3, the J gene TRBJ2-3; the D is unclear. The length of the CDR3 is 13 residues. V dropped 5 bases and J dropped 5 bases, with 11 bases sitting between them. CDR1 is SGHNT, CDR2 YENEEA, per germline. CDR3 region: CASSPEVGDTQYF. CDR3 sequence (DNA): TGTGCCAGCAGCCCAGAGGTAGGAGATACGCAGTATTTT.

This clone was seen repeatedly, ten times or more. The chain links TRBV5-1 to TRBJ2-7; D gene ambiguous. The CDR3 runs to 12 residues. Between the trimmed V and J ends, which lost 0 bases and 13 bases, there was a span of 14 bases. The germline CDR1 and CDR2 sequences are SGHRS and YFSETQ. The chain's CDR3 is CASSLAGTGLYF. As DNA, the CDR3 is TGCGCCAGCAGCTTGGCCGGTACTGGCCTCTACTTC.

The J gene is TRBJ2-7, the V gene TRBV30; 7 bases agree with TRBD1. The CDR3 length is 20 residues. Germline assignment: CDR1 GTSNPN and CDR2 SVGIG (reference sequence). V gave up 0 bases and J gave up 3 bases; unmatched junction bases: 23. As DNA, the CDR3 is TGTGCCTGGAGTGTTGGGCAGGGAAGCAAGCCGGGACAGATCTTCTACGAGCAGTACTTC. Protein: CAWSVGQGSKPGQIFYEQYF.

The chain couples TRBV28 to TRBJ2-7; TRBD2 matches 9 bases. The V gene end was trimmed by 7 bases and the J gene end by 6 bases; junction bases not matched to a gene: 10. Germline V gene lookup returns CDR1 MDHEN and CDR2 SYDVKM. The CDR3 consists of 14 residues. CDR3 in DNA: TGTGCCAGCAAGGGCGGGAGGGCCCTTGCCGAGCAGTACTTC. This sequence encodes CASKGGRALAEQYF.

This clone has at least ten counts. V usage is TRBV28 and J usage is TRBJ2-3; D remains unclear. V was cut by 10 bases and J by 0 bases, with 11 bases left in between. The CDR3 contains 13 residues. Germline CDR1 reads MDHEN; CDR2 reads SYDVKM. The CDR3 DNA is TGTGCCACCTCCGGGCCTAGCACAGATACGCAGTATTTT. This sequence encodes CATSGPSTDTQYF.

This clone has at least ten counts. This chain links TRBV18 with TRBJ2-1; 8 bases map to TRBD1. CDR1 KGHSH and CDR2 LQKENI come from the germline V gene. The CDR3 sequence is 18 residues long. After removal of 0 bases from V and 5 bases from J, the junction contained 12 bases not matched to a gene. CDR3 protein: CASSPPQSDRGLNNEQFF. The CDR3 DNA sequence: TGTGCCAGCTCACCACCGCAAAGCGACAGGGGTTTGAACAATGAGCAGTTCTTC.

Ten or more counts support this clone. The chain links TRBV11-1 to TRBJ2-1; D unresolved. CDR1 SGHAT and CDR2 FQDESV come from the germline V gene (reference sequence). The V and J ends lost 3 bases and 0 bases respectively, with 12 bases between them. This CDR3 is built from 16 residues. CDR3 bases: TGTGCCAGCAGCTTTTTCGGCGGAAGCTCCTACAATGAGCAGTTCTTC. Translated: CASSFFGGSSYNEQFF. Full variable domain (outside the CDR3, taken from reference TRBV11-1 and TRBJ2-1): EAEVAQSPRYKITEKSQAVAFWCDPISGHATLYWYRQILGQGPELLVQFQDESVVDDSQLPKDRFSAERLKGVDSTLKIQPAELGDSAMYLCASSFFGGSSYNEQFFGPGTRLTVL.

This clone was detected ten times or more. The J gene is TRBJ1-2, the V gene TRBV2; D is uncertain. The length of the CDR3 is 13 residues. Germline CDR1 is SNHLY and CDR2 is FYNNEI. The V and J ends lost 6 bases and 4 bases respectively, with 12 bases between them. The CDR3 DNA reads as TGTGCCAGCAGCGGGGTAGGACGCTATGGCTACACCTTC. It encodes CASSGVGRYGYTF.

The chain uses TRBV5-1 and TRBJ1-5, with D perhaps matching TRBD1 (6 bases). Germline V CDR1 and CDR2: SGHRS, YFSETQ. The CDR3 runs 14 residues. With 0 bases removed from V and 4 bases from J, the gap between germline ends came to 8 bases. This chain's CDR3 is CASSLVGGNQPQHF. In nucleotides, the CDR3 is TGCGCCAGCAGCTTGGTAGGGGGAAATCAGCCCCAGCATTTT.

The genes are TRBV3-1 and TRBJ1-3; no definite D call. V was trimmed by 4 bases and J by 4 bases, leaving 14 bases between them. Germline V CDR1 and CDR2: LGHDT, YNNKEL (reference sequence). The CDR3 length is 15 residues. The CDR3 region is CASSPGGVAGNTIYF. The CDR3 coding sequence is TGTGCCAGCAGCCCAGGTGGGGTGGCAGGAAACACCATATATTTT.

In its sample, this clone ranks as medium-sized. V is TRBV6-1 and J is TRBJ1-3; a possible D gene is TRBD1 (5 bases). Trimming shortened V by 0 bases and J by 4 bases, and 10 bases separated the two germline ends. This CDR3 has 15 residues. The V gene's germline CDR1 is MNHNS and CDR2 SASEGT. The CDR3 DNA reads TGTGCCAGCAGTGAAGCGCCGGGGCACGGAAACACCATATATTTT. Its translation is CASSEAPGHGNTIYF.

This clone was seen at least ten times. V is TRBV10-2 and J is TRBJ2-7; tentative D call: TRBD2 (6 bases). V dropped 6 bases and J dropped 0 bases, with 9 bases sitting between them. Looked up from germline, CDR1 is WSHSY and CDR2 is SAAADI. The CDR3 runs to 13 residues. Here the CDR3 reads CASRTGVSYEQYF. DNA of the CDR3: TGCGCCAGCAGGACGGGAGTCTCCTACGAGCAGTACTTC.

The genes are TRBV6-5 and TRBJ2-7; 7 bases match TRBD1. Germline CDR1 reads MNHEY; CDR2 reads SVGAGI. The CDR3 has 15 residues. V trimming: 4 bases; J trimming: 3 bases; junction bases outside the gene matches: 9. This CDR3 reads CASSSREAGGYEQYF. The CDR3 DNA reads TGTGCCAGCAGTTCTCGAGAGGCAGGGGGCTACGAGCAGTACTTC.

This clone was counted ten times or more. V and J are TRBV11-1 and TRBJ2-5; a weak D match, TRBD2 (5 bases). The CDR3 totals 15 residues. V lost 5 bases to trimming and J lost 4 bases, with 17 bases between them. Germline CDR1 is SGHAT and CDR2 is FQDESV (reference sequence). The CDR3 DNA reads TGTGCCAGCAGCACCAGACCCGGGGTACGAGAGACCCAGTACTTC. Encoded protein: CASSTRPGVRETQYF. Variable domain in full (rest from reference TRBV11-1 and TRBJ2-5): EAEVAQSPRYKITEKSQAVAFWCDPISGHATLYWYRQILGQGPELLVQFQDESVVDDSQLPKDRFSAERLKGVDSTLKIQPAELGDSAMYLCASSTRPGVRETQYFGPGTRLLVL.

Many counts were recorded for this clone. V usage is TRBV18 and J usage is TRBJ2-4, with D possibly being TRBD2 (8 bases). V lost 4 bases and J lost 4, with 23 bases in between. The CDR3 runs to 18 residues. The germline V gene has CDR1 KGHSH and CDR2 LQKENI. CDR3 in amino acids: CASSRQGTSGGGKNIQYF. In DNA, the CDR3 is TGTGCCAGCTCACGACAGGGAACTAGCGGAGGGGGGAAAAACATTCAGTACTTC.